These 23 T cell receptor beta chains were sequenced from one sample in a study of CD8+ T cells in alopecia areata (dated by TCRdb to the late 2010s). Library preparation employed the immunoSEQ multiplex PCR assay. To provide template for TCR sequencing, every sample had RNA extracted and reverse transcribed into cDNA. In TCRdb, the immuneACCESS table is reduced to in-frame sequences with V and J assigned. These tables do not hold every clone; where another copy was compared, an unresolved V gene accounts for under half, and the others remain unexplained. This sample gives about 170,000 clones in total; around 58% of them show up just once. The top ten hold more than 15% of the sample. The treatment or condition tag for this specimen amounts to: oral pan-JAK inhibitor, 5-10 mg twice daily. Material: CD4+ T cells sorted from blood, obtained at roughly week 58, from a patient treated with tofacitinib. Receptors originate from a human donor with alopecia areata.

The chain employs TRBV5-1 and TRBJ2-6; D call uncertain. The V end was cut by 0 bases, the J end by 0 bases, with 13 bases between. CDR3 length: 18 residues. Germline V gene data show CDR1 as SGHRS and CDR2 as YFSETQ. The CDR3 bases are TGCGCCAGCAGCTTGGAGGGCAGCCACATCTCTGGGGCCAACGTCCTGACTTTC. Translating it yields CASSLEGSHISGANVLTF.

The chain recombines TRBV30 with TRBJ2-5, with D possibly TRBD1 on 5 matching bases. Trimming removed 8 bases at V and 5 bases at J, with 15 bases between. The CDR3 covers 12 residues. Germline loops: CDR1 GTSNPN, CDR2 SVGIG (reference sequence). The CDR3 sequence is CADSKMGETQYF. Here the CDR3 DNA reads TGTGCCGACAGTAAGATGGGGGAGACCCAGTACTTC.

The chain employs TRBV29-1 and TRBJ2-3, with 10 bases lining up with TRBD1. Germline CDR1 reads SQVTM; CDR2 reads ANQGSEA. J gave up 6 bases and V 5 bases, and 5 bases lay outside the gene matches. There are 13 residues in the CDR3. For the CDR3, the DNA is TGCAGCGTTAGACAGGGGGCGAGGGATACGCAGTATTTT. Its translation is CSVRQGARDTQYF.

V and J are TRBV5-1 and TRBJ1-5, with TRBD1 matching over 7 bases. The CDR3 totals 14 residues. V was pared by 2 bases and J by 5 bases, with 4 bases of the junction left unmatched. The germline CDR1 and CDR2 sequences are SGHRS and YFSETQ. The CDR3 sequence is CASSLRQGDQPQHF. The CDR3 bases are TGCGCCAGCAGCTTACGACAGGGTGATCAGCCCCAGCATTTT.

This clone has a handful of counts. The rearrangement joins TRBV5-1 to TRBJ2-1; 12 bases align to TRBD2. Germline V gives CDR1 SGHRS, CDR2 YFSETQ. Losses at the gene ends were 2 bases for V and 1 base for J; bases not matched to a gene: 10. The CDR3 covers 19 residues. The chain's CDR3 is CASSLPTSGGALSYNEQFF. DNA for the CDR3: TGCGCCAGCAGCTTACCGACTAGCGGGGGCGCCCTTTCCTACAATGAGCAGTTCTTC. Full variable domain (rest looked up from reference TRBV5-1 and TRBJ2-1): KAGVTQTPRYLIKTRGQQVTLSCSPISGHRSVSWYQQTPGQGLQFLFEYFSETQRNKGNFPGRFSGRQFSNSRSEMNVSTLELGDSALYLCASSLPTSGGALSYNEQFFGPGTRLTVL.

This rearrangement joins TRBV7-9 to TRBJ2-3; 9 bases align to TRBD1. V was clipped by 6 bases and J by 0 bases; unmatched bases: 1. The CDR3 length is 14 residues. Germline CDR1 and CDR2: SEHNR and FQNEAQ (reference sequence). The CDR3 nucleotides are TGTGCCAGCAGACAGGGGGCGAGCACAGATACGCAGTATTTT. Translation: CASRQGASTDTQYF. The full variable domain, with the rest looked up from reference TRBV7-9 and TRBJ2-3, is DTGVSQNPRHKITKRGQNVTFRCDPISEHNRLYWYRQTLGQGPEFLTYFQNEAQLEKSRLLSDRFSAERPKGSFSTLEIQRTEQGDSAMYLCASRQGASTDTQYFGPGTRLTVL.

The chain uses TRBV29-1 and TRBJ2-1; D assignment may be TRBD1 or TRBD2 (5 bases each). Trimming pared 5 bases from V and 0 bases from J, leaving 17 bases between. The CDR3 sequence is 16 residues long. Germline CDR1 and CDR2: SQVTM and ANQGSEA. CDR3 nucleotides: TGCAGCGTTTTAGGTAGGGGACGGAGCTCCTACAATGAGCAGTTCTTC. This gives the protein CSVLGRGRSSYNEQFF.

The chain joins TRBV5-1 to TRBJ2-4; D possibly corresponds to TRBD1 (6 bases). CDR1 and CDR2 from the germline V gene are SGHRS and YFSETQ. This CDR3 contains 16 residues. The V end lost 3 bases, the J end lost 5 bases, and 18 bases lay between the germline ends. CDR3 nucleotides: TGCGCCAGCAGCTCGCACAGGGAGAATTCGGAAAACATTCAGTACTTC. It encodes CASSSHRENSENIQYF.

A remark on this clone: Within the sample, other DNA sequences also encode this same CDR3. This chain uses TRBV29-1 with TRBJ1-2, with TRBD1 identical over 7 bases. J was trimmed by 4 bases and V by 7 bases; bases with no gene match: 6. This CDR3 is built from 12 residues. Germline values: CDR1 SQVTM, CDR2 ANQGSEA. The CDR3 sequence: CSAGTALYGYTF. The CDR3 region has the DNA TGCAGCGCTGGGACAGCACTCTATGGCTACACCTTC.

This clone was seen a few times. This chain connects TRBV18 to TRBJ2-5; 12 bases match TRBD1. The CDR3 is made up of 16 amino acids. In germline, CDR1 is KGHSH, CDR2 LQKENI. The V gene end was trimmed by 3 bases and the J gene end by 10 bases; junction bases not matched to a gene: 12. CDR3 residues: CASSPISPGTGGVQYF. CDR3 in DNA: TGTGCCAGCTCACCTATCTCCCCGGGGACAGGGGGCGTCCAGTACTTC.

This chain uses TRBV15 with TRBJ2-3; TRBD2 matches at 7 bases. With V trimmed by 3 bases and J by 8 bases, 5 bases remained unmatched. CDR3 length: 13 residues. From germline, CDR1 is LNHNV and CDR2 YYDKDF (reference sequence). The CDR3 sequence: CATSRPGGSTQYF. The DNA of the CDR3 is TGTGCCACCAGCAGGCCGGGGGGAAGTACGCAGTATTTT.

In its sample, this clone was seen a few times. The V and J genes are TRBV11-2 and TRBJ2-7, with no clear D. V was cut by 5 bases and J by 2 bases, with 10 bases left in between. This CDR3 contains 13 residues. Per germline, CDR1 SGHAT and CDR2 FQNNGV. CDR3 protein: CASSERPPYEQYF. CDR3 nucleotide sequence: TGTGCCAGCAGCGAGCGACCGCCCTACGAGCAGTACTTC.

The V gene is TRBV4-1, the J gene TRBJ1-2; tentative D call: TRBD1 (5 bases). The CDR3 contains 13 residues. Germline V CDR1 and CDR2: MGHRA, YSYEKL. The V end was cut by 5 bases, the J end by 2 bases, with 9 bases between. The CDR3 region has the DNA TGCGCCAGCAGCTTAGGACAAAACTATGGCTACACCTTC. Translating it yields CASSLGQNYGYTF.

The chain is built from TRBV5-6 and TRBJ1-6; D call uncertain. Trimming stripped 1 base from V and 7 bases from J, with 6 bases between. Germline CDR1 SGHDT, CDR2 YYEEEE. This CDR3 has 13 amino acids. The DNA of the CDR3 is TGTGCCAGCAGCTTGACGAGGAATTCACCCCTCCACTTT. Its translation is CASSLTRNSPLHF.

The rearrangement links TRBV4-2 to TRBJ2-5; the D call may be TRBD1 or TRBD2 (6 bases each). Germline assignment: CDR1 LGHNA and CDR2 YNFKEQ. CDR3 length: 13 amino acids. V was cut by 3 bases and J by 4 bases, with 9 bases left in between. The CDR3 DNA reads TGTGCCAGCAGCCAGCGGGACACAGAGACCCAGTACTTC. Translating gives CASSQRDTETQYF.

The V and J genes are TRBV30 and TRBJ2-4; the match to TRBD1 covers 7 bases. Germline V gives CDR1 GTSNPN, CDR2 SVGIG (reference sequence). The CDR3 length is 16 residues. V lost 2 bases and J lost 0; bases outside the gene matches: 7. CDR3: CAWSLGDRVAKNIQYF. The CDR3 nucleotides are TGTGCCTGGAGTCTGGGGGACAGAGTAGCCAAAAACATTCAGTACTTC. Using reference TRBV30 and TRBJ2-4 for the parts outside the CDR3, the full variable domain is SQTIHQWPATLVQPVGSPLSLECTVEGTSNPNLYWYRQAAGRGLQLLFYSVGIGQISSEVPQNLSASRPQDRQFILSSKKLLLSDSGFYLCAWSLGDRVAKNIQYFGAGTRLSVL.

The chain combines TRBV4-1 with TRBJ2-3, with D hard to call. Deletions cut 4 bases from V and 5 bases from J, with 16 bases between. This CDR3 is built from 15 residues. Germline loops: CDR1 MGHRA, CDR2 YSYEKL. The CDR3: CASSLSRIPQDTQYF. CDR3 DNA sequence: TGCGCCAGCAGCCTCTCCCGGATCCCGCAAGATACGCAGTATTTT.

V gene TRBV4-1 combines with J gene TRBJ2-3, with TRBD1 as a possible D gene (5 bases). CDR3 size: 14 residues. CDR1 is MGHRA and CDR2 is YSYEKL in the germline V gene. The V end was cut by 4 bases, the J end by 2 bases, with 10 bases between. The CDR3 spells CASSRRVPTDTQYF. CDR3 nucleotides: TGCGCCAGCAGCCGCAGGGTTCCCACAGATACGCAGTATTTT.

The CDR3 region has the DNA TGTGCCAGTAGTATTTGGTATGGCTACACCTTC. Translated, it gives CASSIWYGYTF. The chain couples TRBV19 to TRBJ1-2; D gene ambiguous. With 3 bases removed from V and 5 bases from J, the gap between germline ends came to 4 bases. The CDR3 has 11 residues. Germline CDR1 LNHDA, CDR2 SQIVND (reference sequence).

The chain recombines TRBV30 with TRBJ1-6, with no clear D. Trimming pared 8 bases from V and 10 bases from J, leaving 12 bases between. The germline V gene encodes CDR1 GTSNPN and CDR2 SVGIG (reference sequence). The CDR3 consists of 11 residues. For the CDR3, the DNA is TGTGCCGCTAGCCCAATATCACCCCTCCACTTT. Translated, it gives CAASPISPLHF.

The chain has TRBV29-1 and TRBJ1-2; D unresolved. Germline V gives CDR1 SQVTM, CDR2 ANQGSEA. V shed 5 bases and J shed 0 bases, with 7 bases lying between them. The CDR3 is 12 amino acids. The CDR3 DNA sequence: TGCAGCGTTACAGAAGCTAACTATGGCTACACCTTC. Amino acid sequence: CSVTEANYGYTF.

The rearrangement uses TRBV9 and TRBJ1-2; no reliable D call. The CDR3 is made up of 13 amino acids. Germline V lookup: CDR1 SGDLS, CDR2 YYNGEE. V lost 0 bases and J lost 8, with 11 bases in between. CDR3 bases: TGTGCCAGCAGCGTAGAAGGACCCCACGGCTACACCTTC. This codes for CASSVEGPHGYTF.

This clone was recorded only once. CDR3 bases: TGTGCCTGGAGTCCTAAGGGGGGGTTTAACTACGAGCAGTACTTC. Protein product: CAWSPKGGFNYEQYF. V gene TRBV30 combines with J gene TRBJ2-7; D might be TRBD2 (7 bases). V was trimmed by 2 bases and J by 3 bases, leaving 17 bases between them. CDR1 and CDR2 (germline): GTSNPN, SVGIG (reference sequence). The CDR3 has 15 amino acids. Variable domain in full (rest from reference TRBV30 and TRBJ2-7): SQTIHQWPATLVQPVGSPLSLECTVEGTSNPNLYWYRQAAGRGLQLLFYSVGIGQISSEVPQNLSASRPQDRQFILSSKKLLLSDSGFYLCAWSPKGGFNYEQYFGPGTRLTVT.